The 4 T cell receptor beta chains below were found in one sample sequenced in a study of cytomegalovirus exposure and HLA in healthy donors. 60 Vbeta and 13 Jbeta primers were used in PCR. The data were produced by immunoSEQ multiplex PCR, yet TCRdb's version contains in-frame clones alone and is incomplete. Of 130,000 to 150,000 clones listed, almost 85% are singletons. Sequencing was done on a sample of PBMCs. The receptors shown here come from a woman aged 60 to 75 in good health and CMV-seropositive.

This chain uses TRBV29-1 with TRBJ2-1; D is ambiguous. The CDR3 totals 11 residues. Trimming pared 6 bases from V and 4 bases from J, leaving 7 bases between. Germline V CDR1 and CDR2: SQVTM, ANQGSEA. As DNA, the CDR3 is TGCAGCGTGAGTAAGTACAATGAGCAGTTCTTC. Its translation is CSVSKYNEQFF.

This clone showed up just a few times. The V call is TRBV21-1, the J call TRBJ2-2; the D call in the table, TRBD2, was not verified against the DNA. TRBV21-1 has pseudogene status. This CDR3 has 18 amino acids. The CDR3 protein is CASSKGTSSSGETGELFF. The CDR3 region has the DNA TGTGCCAGCAGCAAAGGCACTAGTAGTAGTGGGGAGACCGGGGAGCTGTTTTTT.

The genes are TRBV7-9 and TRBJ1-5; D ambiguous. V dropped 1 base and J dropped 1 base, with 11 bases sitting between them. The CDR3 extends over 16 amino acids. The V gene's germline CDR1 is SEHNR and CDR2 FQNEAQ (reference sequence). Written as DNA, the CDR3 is TGTGCCAGCAGCTTAGACGGGTTTAGCAGCAATCAGCCCCAGCATTTT. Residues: CASSLDGFSSNQPQHF.

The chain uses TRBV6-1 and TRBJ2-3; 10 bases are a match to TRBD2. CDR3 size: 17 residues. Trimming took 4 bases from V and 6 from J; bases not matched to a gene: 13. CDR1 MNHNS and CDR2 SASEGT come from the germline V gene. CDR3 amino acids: CASSAPRLAGLRDTQYF. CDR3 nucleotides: TGTGCCAGCAGTGCGCCGAGACTAGCGGGCTTGAGGGATACGCAGTATTTT.